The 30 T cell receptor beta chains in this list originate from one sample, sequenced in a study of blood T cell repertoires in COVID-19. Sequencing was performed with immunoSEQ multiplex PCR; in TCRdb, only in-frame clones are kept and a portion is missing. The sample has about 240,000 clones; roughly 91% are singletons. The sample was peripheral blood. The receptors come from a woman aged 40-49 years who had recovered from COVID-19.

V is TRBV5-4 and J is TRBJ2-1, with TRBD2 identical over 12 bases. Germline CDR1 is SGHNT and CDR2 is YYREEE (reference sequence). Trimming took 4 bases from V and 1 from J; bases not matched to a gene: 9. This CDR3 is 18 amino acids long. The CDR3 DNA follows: TGTGCCAGCAGCCCATCGCTAGCGGGAGGGCTGTCCTACAATGAGCAGTTCTTC. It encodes CASSPSLAGGLSYNEQFF.

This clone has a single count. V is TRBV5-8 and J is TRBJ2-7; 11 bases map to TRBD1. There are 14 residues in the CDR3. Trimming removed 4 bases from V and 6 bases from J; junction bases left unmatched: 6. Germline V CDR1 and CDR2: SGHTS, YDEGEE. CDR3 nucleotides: TGTGCCAGCAGCCCACGCGGGACAGGGGGCGAGCAGTACTTC. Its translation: CASSPRGTGGEQYF.

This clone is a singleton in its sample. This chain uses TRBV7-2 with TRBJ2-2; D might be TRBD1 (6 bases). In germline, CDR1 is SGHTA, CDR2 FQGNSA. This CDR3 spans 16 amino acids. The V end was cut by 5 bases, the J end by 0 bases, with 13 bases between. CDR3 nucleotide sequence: TGTGCCAGCAGCCCCCCGGGACAAGCGAACACCGGGGAGCTGTTTTTT. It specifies CASSPPGQANTGELFF.

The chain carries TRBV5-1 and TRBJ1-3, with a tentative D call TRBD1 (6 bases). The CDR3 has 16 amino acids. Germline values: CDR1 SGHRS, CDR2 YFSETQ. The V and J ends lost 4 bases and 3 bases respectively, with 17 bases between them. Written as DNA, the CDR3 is TGCGCCAGCAGCCCCAACTCAAACAGGGTTGGAAACACCATATATTTT. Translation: CASSPNSNRVGNTIYF. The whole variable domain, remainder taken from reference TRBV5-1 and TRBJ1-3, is KAGVTQTPRYLIKTRGQQVTLSCSPISGHRSVSWYQQTPGQGLQFLFEYFSETQRNKGNFPGRFSGRQFSNSRSEMNVSTLELGDSALYLCASSPNSNRVGNTIYFGEGSWLTVV.

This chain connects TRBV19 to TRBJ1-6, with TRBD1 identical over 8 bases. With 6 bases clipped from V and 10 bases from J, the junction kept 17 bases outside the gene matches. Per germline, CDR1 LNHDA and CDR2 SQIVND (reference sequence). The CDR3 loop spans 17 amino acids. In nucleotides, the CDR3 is TGTGCCAGTAGCCGATCCCCCCCCGGACAGGGAGGGTCACCCCTCCACTTT. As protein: CASSRSPPGQGGSPLHF. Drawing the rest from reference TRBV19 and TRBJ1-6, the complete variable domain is DGGITQSPKYLFRKEGQNVTLSCEQNLNHDAMYWYRQDPGQGLRLIYYSQIVNDFQKGDIAEGYSVSREKKESFPLTVTSAQKNPTAFYLCASSRSPPGQGGSPLHFGNGTRLTVT.

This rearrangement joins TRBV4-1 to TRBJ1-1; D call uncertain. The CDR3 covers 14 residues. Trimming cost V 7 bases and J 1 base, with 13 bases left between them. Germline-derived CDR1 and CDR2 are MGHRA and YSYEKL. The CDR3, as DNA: TGCGCCAGCACCGACGAGGGAGAGAACACTGAAGCTTTCTTT. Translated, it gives CASTDEGENTEAFF.

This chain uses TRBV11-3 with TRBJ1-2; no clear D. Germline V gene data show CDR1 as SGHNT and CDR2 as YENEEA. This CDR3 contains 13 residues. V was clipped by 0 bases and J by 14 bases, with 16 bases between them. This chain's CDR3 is CASSLDSASGVTF. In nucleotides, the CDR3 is TGTGCCAGCAGCTTAGATTCGGCCTCCGGGGTTACCTTC.

The chain's CDR3 is CASSPPTRGSPLHF. The CDR3 nucleotides read TGTGCCAGCAGTCCCCCCACGCGAGGGTCACCCCTCCACTTT. This chain joins TRBV27 and TRBJ1-6; D uncertain. The CDR3 spans 14 residues. CDR1 and CDR2 (germline): MNHEY, SMNVEV (reference sequence). With 5 bases removed from V and 10 bases from J, the gap between germline ends came to 15 bases.

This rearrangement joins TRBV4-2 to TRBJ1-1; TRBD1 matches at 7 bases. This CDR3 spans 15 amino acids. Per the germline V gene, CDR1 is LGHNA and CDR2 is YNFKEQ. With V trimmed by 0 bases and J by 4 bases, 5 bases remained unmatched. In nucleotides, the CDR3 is TGTGCCAGCAGCCAAGATTCCCCAGGGGGCACTGAAGCTTTCTTT. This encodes CASSQDSPGGTEAFF.

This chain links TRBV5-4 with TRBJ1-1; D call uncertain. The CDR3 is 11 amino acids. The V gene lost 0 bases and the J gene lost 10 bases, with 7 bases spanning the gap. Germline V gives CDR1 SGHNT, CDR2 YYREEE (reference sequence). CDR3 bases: TGTGCCAGCAGCTTGGGGAGGACAGCTTTCTTT. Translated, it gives CASSLGRTAFF.

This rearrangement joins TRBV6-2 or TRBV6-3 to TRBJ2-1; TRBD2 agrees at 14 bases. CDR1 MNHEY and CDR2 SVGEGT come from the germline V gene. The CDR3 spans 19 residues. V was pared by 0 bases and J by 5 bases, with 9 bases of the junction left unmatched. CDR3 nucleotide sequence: TGTGCCAGCAGTTACTCCCCCGGACTAGCGGGAGGCGGGAACAATGAGCAGTTCTTC. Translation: CASSYSPGLAGGGNNEQFF.

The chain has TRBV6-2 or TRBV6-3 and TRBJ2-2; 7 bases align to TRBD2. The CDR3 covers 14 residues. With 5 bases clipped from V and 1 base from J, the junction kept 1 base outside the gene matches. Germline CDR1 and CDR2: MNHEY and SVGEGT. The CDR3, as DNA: TGTGCCAGCAGTAGCGGGGTGAACACCGGGGAGCTGTTTTTT. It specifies CASSSGVNTGELFF.

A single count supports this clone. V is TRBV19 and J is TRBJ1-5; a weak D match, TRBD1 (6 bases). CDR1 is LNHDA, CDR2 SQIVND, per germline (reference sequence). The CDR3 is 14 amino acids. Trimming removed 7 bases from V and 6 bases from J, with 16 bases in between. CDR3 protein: CASTPGGPVQPQHF. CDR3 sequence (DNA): TGTGCCAGTACCCCCGGGGGGCCGGTTCAGCCCCAGCATTTT.

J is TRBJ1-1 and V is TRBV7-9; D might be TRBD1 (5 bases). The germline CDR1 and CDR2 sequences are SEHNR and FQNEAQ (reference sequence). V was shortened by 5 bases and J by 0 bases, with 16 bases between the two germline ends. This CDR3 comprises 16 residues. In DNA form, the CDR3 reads TGTGCCAGCAGCCCCCCGGTCCAAGGGGTGAACACTGAAGCTTTCTTT. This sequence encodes CASSPPVQGVNTEAFF.

CDR3 amino acids: CPPTRRGGLGTEAFF. CDR3 DNA: TGTCCCCCCACACGCCGGGGGGGGTTGGGCACTGAAGCTTTCTTT. This chain connects TRBV9 to TRBJ1-1, with a weak D call TRBD1 (5 bases). The germline gives CDR1 SGDLS, CDR2 YYNGEE. CDR3 length: 15 amino acids.

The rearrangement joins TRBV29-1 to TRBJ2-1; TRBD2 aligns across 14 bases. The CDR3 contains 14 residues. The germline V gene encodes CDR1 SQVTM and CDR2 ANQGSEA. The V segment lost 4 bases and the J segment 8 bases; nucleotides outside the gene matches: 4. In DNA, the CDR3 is TGCAGCGTTGGGGGGACTAGCGGGAGCGATGAGCAGTTCTTC. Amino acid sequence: CSVGGTSGSDEQFF.

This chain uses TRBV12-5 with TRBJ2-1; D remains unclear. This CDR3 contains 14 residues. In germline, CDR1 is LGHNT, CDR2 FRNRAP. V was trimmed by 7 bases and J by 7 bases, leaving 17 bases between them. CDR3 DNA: TGTGCTAGTGCGCTTGGTGGGCTCCCGAATGAGCAGTTCTTC. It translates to CASALGGLPNEQFF. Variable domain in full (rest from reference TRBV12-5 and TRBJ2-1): DARVTQTPRHKVTEMGQEVTMRCQPILGHNTVFWYRQTMMQGLELLAYFRNRAPLDDSGMPKDRFSAEMPDATLATLKIQPSEPRDSAVYFCASALGGLPNEQFFGPGTRLTVL.

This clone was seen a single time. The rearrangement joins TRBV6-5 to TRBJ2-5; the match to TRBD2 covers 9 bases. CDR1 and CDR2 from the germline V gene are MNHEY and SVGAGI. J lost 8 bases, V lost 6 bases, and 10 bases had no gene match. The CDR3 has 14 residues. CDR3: CASRTLAGPVTQYF. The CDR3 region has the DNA TGTGCCAGCAGAACACTAGCGGGCCCAGTTACCCAGTACTTC.

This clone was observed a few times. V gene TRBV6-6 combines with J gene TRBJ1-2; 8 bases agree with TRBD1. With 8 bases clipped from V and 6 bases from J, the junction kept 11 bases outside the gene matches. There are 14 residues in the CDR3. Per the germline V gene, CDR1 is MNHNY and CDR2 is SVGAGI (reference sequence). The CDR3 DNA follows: TGTGCCAGCGGTCATCGACAGGGGAGGGATGGCTACACCTTC. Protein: CASGHRQGRDGYTF.

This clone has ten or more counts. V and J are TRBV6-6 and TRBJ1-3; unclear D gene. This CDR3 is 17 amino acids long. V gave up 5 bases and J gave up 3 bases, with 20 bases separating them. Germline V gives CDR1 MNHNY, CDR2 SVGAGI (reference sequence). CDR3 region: CASSPPEDRAGGNTIYF. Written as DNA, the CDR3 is TGTGCCAGCAGTCCCCCCGAGGATAGGGCGGGTGGAAACACCATATATTTT.

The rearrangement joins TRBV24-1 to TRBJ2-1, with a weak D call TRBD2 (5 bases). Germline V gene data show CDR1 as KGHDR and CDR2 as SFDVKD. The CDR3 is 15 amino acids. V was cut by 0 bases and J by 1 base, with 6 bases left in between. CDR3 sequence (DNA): TGTGCCACCAGTGATTTGAGCGGTTCCTACAATGAGCAGTTCTTC. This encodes CATSDLSGSYNEQFF.

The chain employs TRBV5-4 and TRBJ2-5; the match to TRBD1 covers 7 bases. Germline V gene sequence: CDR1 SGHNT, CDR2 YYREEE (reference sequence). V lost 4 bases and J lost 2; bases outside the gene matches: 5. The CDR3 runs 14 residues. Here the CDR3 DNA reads TGTGCCAGCAGCAGGACAGGACAACAAGAGACCCAGTACTTC. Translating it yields CASSRTGQQETQYF.

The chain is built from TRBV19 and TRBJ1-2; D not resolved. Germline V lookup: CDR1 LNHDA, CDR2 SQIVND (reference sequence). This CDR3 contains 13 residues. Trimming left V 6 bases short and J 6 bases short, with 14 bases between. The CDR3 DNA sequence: TGTGCCAGTAGCCCTCCGGGAGTACATGGCTACACCTTC. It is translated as CASSPPGVHGYTF.

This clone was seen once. The CDR3 here is CSVEGQGAGYGYTF. DNA of the CDR3: TGCAGCGTGGAGGGACAGGGGGCTGGCTATGGCTACACCTTC. This chain uses TRBV29-1 with TRBJ1-2; TRBD1 agrees at 12 bases. Germline V gene sequence: CDR1 SQVTM, CDR2 ANQGSEA. The V gene end was trimmed by 6 bases and the J gene end by 4 bases; junction bases not matched to a gene: 6. This CDR3 spans 14 amino acids.

The CDR3, as DNA: TGTGCCAGCAGCCTACAGTCGAGCGAGCAGTACTTC. This sequence encodes CASSLQSSEQYF. V and J are TRBV7-6 and TRBJ2-7; no definite D call. V was shortened by 5 bases and J by 6 bases, with 11 bases between the two germline ends. CDR1 is SGHVS, CDR2 FNYEAQ, per germline. There are 12 residues in the CDR3.

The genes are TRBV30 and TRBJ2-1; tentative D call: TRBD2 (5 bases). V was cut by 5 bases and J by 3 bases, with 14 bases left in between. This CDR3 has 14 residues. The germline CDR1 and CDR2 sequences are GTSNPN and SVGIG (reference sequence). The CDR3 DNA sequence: TGTGCCTGGGGAGGCGGAGCTCACTACAATGAGCAGTTCTTC. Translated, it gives CAWGGGAHYNEQFF.

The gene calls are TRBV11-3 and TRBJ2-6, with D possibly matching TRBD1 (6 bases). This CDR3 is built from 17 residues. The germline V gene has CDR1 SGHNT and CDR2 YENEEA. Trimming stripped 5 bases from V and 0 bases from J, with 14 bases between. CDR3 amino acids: CASSAGTHFSGANVLTF. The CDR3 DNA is TGTGCCAGCAGCGCTGGGACACATTTCTCTGGGGCCAACGTCCTGACTTTC.

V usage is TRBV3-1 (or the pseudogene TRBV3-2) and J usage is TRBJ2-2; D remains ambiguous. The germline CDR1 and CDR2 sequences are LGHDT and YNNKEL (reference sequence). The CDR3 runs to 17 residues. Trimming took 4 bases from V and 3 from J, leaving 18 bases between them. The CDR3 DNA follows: TGTGCCAGCAGCCCGCCCGCCGGTCTGACTTACACCGGGGAGCTGTTTTTT. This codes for CASSPPAGLTYTGELFF.

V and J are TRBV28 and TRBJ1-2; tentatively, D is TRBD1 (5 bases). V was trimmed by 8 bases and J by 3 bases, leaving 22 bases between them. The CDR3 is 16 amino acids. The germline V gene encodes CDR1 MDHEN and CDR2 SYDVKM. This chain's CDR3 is CASGHGGAPGDYGYTF. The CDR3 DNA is TGTGCCAGCGGACACGGCGGGGCCCCGGGGGACTATGGCTACACCTTC.

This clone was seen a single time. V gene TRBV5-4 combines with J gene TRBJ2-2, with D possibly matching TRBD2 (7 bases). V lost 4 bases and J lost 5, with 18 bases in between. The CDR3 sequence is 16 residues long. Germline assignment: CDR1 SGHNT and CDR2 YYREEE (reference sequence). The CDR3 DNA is TGTGCCAGCAGCCTAGGGGGGGGCCTCGGGACCGGGGAGCTGTTTTTT. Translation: CASSLGGGLGTGELFF.